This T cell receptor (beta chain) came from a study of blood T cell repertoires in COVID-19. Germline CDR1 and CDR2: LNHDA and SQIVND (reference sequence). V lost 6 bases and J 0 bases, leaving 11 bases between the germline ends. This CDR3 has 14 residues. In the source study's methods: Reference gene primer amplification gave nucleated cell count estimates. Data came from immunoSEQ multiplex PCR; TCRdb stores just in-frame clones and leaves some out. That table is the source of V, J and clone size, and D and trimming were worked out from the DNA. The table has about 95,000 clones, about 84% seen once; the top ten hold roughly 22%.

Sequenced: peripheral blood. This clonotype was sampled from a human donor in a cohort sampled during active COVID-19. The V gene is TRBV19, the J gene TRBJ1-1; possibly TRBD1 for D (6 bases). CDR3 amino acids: CASSWGRMNTEAFF. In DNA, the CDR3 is TGTGCCAGTAGCTGGGGGCGGATGAACACTGAAGCTTTCTTT.